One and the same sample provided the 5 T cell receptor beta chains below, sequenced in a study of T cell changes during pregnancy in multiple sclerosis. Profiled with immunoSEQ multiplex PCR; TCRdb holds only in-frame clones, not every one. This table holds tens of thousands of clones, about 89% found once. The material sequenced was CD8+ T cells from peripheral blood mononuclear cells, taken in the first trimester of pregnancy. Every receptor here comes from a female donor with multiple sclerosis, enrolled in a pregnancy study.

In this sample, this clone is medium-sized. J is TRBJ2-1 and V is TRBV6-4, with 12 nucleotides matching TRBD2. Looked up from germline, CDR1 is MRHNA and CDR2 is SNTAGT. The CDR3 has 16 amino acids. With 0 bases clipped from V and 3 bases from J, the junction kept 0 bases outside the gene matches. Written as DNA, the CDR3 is TGTGCCAGCAGTGACTCGACTAGCGGGAGCTACAATGAGCAGTTCTTC. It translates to CASSDSTSGSYNEQFF.

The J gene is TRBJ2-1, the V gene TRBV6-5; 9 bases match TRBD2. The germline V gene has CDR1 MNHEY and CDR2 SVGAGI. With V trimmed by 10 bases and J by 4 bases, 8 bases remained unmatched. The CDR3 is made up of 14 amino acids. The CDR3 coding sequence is TGTGCCATCTCCCGGACTAGCGATTACAATGAGCAGTTCTTC. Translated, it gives CAISRTSDYNEQFF.

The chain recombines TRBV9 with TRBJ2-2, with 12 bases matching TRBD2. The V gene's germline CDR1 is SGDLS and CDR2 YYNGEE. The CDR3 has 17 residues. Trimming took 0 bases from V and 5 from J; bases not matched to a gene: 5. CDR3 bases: TGTGCCAGCAGCGTAGCCGGACTAGCGGGAAGTACCGGGGAGCTGTTTTTT. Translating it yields CASSVAGLAGSTGELFF.

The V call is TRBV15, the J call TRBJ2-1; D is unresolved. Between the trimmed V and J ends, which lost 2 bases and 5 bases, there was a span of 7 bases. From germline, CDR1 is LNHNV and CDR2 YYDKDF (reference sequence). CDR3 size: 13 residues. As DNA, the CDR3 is TGTGCCACCAGCAGACGCGGTGACAATGAGCAGTTCTTC. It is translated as CATSRRGDNEQFF.

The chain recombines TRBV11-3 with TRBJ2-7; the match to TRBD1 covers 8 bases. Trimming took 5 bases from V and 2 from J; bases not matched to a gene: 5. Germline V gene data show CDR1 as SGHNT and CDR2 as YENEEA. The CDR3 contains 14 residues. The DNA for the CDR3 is TGTGCCAGCAGCCCAGGGACAGGAACCTACGAGCAGTACTTC. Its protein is CASSPGTGTYEQYF.